The clone carrying this T cell receptor beta chain appeared a few times. This sample stems from a study of response to subunit inactivated influenza vaccine. There are 17 residues in the CDR3. V shed 5 bases, J shed 3 bases, and the junction held 14 bases outside the gene matches. TCRdb called the RT-PCR reads again in MiXCR, with one record for every CDR3 protein. Of about 570,000 distinct CDR3 sequences in the sample, around 11% were seen once. The same data also went into a second study, on T cells expressing NK-cell markers. That report adds: The authors generated TCR beta cDNA through 5'RACE template switching with UMIs. There were seven HCMV-seropositive donors and one seronegative donor among the eight sequenced. Roughly 1.0-8% of CD8+ T cells in roughly six donors belonged to dominant NKG2C+ clonotypes. These same clonotypes (in four donors) also led the CD3+CD56-NKG2C+ fraction. Specificity for HCMV among expanded NKG2C+ T cell clones was not established.

This rearrangement joins TRBV12-3 or TRBV12-4 to TRBJ2-7; 9 bases line up with TRBD2. Here the sequenced sample was PBMCs from blood, taken on the day of vaccination. The sequence derives from a man aged 50 to 60 who received an inactivated influenza vaccine. CDR3 loop: CASSLGAGGLRSYEQYF. CDR3 sequence (DNA): TGTGCCAGCAGTCTAGGGGCGGGAGGGCTCCGGAGCTACGAGCAGTACTTC.